This T cell receptor beta chain was identified during a study of cytomegalovirus exposure and HLA in healthy donors. The CDR3 covers 17 residues. Germline lookup yields CDR1 SGDLS and CDR2 YYNGEE. V lost 1 base to trimming and J lost 3 bases; unmatched junction nucleotides: 11. The PCR used 60 Vbeta and 13 Jbeta primers. Only in-frame clones appear in the TCRdb table, and some are missing; sequencing was by immunoSEQ multiplex PCR. The data show 100,000 or so clones, approximately 84% seen once. This rearrangement joins TRBV9 to TRBJ1-2; 8 nucleotides agree with TRBD1. The specimen sequenced was PBMCs. The TCR sequence derives from a man aged 18 to 35 in good health and CMV-seronegative. The CDR3 region is CASSVTLQPQGDYGYTF. CDR3 sequence (DNA): TGTGCCAGCAGCGTAACCTTACAGCCACAGGGGGACTATGGCTACACCTTC.